One and the same sample provided the 20 T cell receptor beta chains below, sequenced in a study of OX40 agonist ivuxolimab in advanced cancers. The method was immunoSEQ multiplex PCR; TCRdb's version includes in-frame clones alone and lacks a portion of them. The table has about 22,000 clones, around 85% seen once. Sequences were derived from CD4+ or CD8+ T cells sorted from blood, sampled in a trial of the OX40 agonist ivuxolimab. The receptors shown here come from an adult with an advanced solid tumor such as melanoma, head and neck, liver or kidney cancer.

The chain uses TRBV10-1 and TRBJ1-2, with 9 bases lining up with TRBD1. CDR3 length: 16 amino acids. Germline V CDR1 and CDR2: WNHNN, SYGVQD (reference sequence). Unmatched junction bases numbered 13, after V lost 5 bases and J lost 6 bases. The CDR3 sequence is CASSHPGGQGAHGYTF. CDR3 in DNA: TGCGCCAGCAGTCACCCCGGGGGACAGGGCGCTCATGGCTACACCTTC.

CDR3 bases: TGTGCCAGCAGCTTGACTAGCGGGAGTCTTCCTCCCTCCTACGAGCAGTACTTC. As protein: CASSLTSGSLPPSYEQYF. V and J are TRBV7-9 and TRBJ2-7; TRBD2 agrees at 12 bases. Germline values: CDR1 SEHNR, CDR2 FQNEAQ (reference sequence). This CDR3 is 18 amino acids long. The V gene end was trimmed by 3 bases and the J gene end by 0 bases; junction bases not matched to a gene: 9. Together with reference TRBV7-9 and TRBJ2-7, the CDR3 gives the full variable domain: DTGVSQNPRHKITKRGQNVTFRCDPISEHNRLYWYRQTLGQGPEFLTYFQNEAQLEKSRLLSDRFSAERPKGSFSTLEIQRTEQGDSAMYLCASSLTSGSLPPSYEQYFGPGTRLTVT.

The chain employs TRBV7-9 and TRBJ2-1, with unresolved D. The CDR3 is 13 residues long. Looked up from germline, CDR1 is SEHNR and CDR2 is FQNEAQ (reference sequence). The ends were cut back, 0 bases at V and 5 bases at J, with 5 bases in the middle. The CDR3 DNA follows: TGTGCCAGCAGCTTAGCAATGCACAATGAGCAGTTCTTC. Translating gives CASSLAMHNEQFF.

This clone was counted once. The chain links TRBV28 to TRBJ2-7, with unresolved D. The CDR3 has 11 amino acids. With 2 bases removed from V and 2 bases from J, the gap between germline ends came to 1 base. CDR1 is MDHEN and CDR2 is SYDVKM in the germline V gene. The CDR3 nucleotides are TGTGCCAGCAGTTTAACCTACGAGCAGTACTTC. Translation gives CASSLTYEQYF.

The chain combines TRBV11-3 with TRBJ2-7, with D possibly TRBD2 on 6 matching bases. Trimming removed 0 bases at V and 7 bases at J, with 16 bases between. CDR3 length: 15 amino acids. Per the germline V gene, CDR1 is SGHNT and CDR2 is YENEEA. This CDR3 is CASSLDRIRAGEQYF. The DNA for the CDR3 is TGTGCCAGCAGCTTAGATCGCATTAGGGCGGGGGAGCAGTACTTC.

The genes are TRBV4-1 and TRBJ2-1, with 11 positions matching TRBD2. There are 15 residues in the CDR3. Unmatched junction bases numbered 10, after V lost 8 bases and J lost 7 bases. Germline lookup yields CDR1 MGHRA and CDR2 YSYEKL. The CDR3 nucleotides read TGCGCCAGCGGGGGGGAACTAGCGGGAGAGAATGAGCAGTTCTTC. Translating gives CASGGELAGENEQFF.

V and J are TRBV29-1 and TRBJ2-1; TRBD2 might be the D (6 bases). V gave up 6 bases and J gave up 4 bases, with 7 bases separating them. The CDR3 has 11 residues. Germline CDR1 SQVTM, CDR2 ANQGSEA. CDR3 bases: TGCAGCGTCGGAGGGTACAATGAGCAGTTCTTC. The encoded protein is CSVGGYNEQFF.

With respect to this clone: Germline and junction disagree at one end, which may indicate a read error. The chain links TRBV7-9 to TRBJ2-1, with a weak D call TRBD2 (6 bases). Germline values: CDR1 SEHNR, CDR2 FQNEAQ (reference sequence). CDR3 length: 14 amino acids. CDR3 region: CASSPTLAYSEQFF. Written as DNA, the CDR3 is TGTGCCAGCAGCCCCACACTAGCTTACAGTGAGCAGTTCTTC.

The chain has TRBV28 and TRBJ1-5; TRBD1 matches at 11 bases. CDR1 MDHEN and CDR2 SYDVKM come from the germline V gene. The length of the CDR3 is 15 residues. Trimming took 7 bases from V and 5 from J; bases not matched to a gene: 7. The CDR3 region has the DNA TGTGCCAGCATTCCTGGACAGGGGGCCCATCAGCCCCAGCATTTT. This encodes CASIPGQGAHQPQHF.

By proportion, this clone is medium-sized. The chain recombines TRBV4-3 with TRBJ1-1; D unclear. The CDR3 runs to 14 residues. The germline CDR1 and CDR2 sequences are LGHNA and YSLEER. V gave up 0 bases and J gave up 3 bases, with 8 bases separating them. The CDR3 sequence is CASSQDATDTEAFF. As DNA, the CDR3 is TGCGCCAGCAGCCAAGATGCTACGGACACTGAAGCTTTCTTT.

The chain is built from TRBV6-1 and TRBJ2-3, with 16 bases identical to TRBD2. V lost 9 bases and J lost 3; bases outside the gene matches: 0. Germline CDR1 MNHNS, CDR2 SASEGT. The CDR3 loop spans 14 amino acids. DNA for the CDR3: TGTGCCAGGGGACTAGCGGGAGGGACAGATACGCAGTATTTT. This encodes CARGLAGGTDTQYF.

The CDR3 spells CASSYSRTNDEQFF. The CDR3 region has the DNA TGTGCCAGCAGTTACTCCCGGACTAATGATGAGCAGTTCTTC. V is TRBV6-5 and J is TRBJ2-1, with D possibly TRBD2 on 6 matching bases. V lost 0 bases and J 8 bases, leaving 11 bases between the germline ends. Germline V gene sequence: CDR1 MNHEY, CDR2 SVGAGI. The CDR3 sequence is 14 residues long.

The gene calls are TRBV27 and TRBJ2-7; D unresolved. Germline V gives CDR1 MNHEY, CDR2 SMNVEV (reference sequence). The ends were cut back, 0 bases at V and 2 bases at J, with 11 bases in the middle. This CDR3 is 15 amino acids long. CDR3 in DNA: TGTGCCAGCAGTTTATCGTTACCTTTAACCTACGAGCAGTACTTC. Protein sequence: CASSLSLPLTYEQYF.

V gene TRBV7-9 combines with J gene TRBJ2-1, with 10 positions matching TRBD1. Germline trimming cut 1 base from V and 5 bases from J; bases unmatched to any gene: 5. The CDR3 has 16 amino acids. Germline V CDR1 and CDR2: SEHNR, FQNEAQ (reference sequence). The CDR3 region has the DNA TGTGCCAGCAGCTTAGTAGAGGGACAGGGGAACAATGAGCAGTTCTTC. Amino acid sequence: CASSLVEGQGNNEQFF. Variable domain in full (rest from reference TRBV7-9 and TRBJ2-1): DTGVSQNPRHKITKRGQNVTFRCDPISEHNRLYWYRQTLGQGPEFLTYFQNEAQLEKSRLLSDRFSAERPKGSFSTLEIQRTEQGDSAMYLCASSLVEGQGNNEQFFGPGTRLTVL.

This clone was found once. The V gene is TRBV6-5, the J gene TRBJ2-1; TRBD2 matches at 10 bases. This CDR3 has 15 amino acids. Trimming removed 2 bases from V and 9 bases from J; junction bases left unmatched: 7. Per germline, CDR1 MNHEY and CDR2 SVGAGI. DNA of the CDR3: TGTGCCAGCAGTTACCACGCTAGCGGGAGAGGTGAGCAGTTCTTC. It codes for CASSYHASGRGEQFF.

The gene calls are TRBV27 and TRBJ1-5; D gene ambiguous. The germline V and J ends were trimmed by 3 bases and 4 bases, with 7 bases remaining between them. This CDR3 contains 13 residues. The germline CDR1 and CDR2 sequences are MNHEY and SMNVEV (reference sequence). As DNA, the CDR3 is TGTGCCAGCAGTTTGGCAGGAAATCAGCCCCAGCATTTT. It codes for CASSLAGNQPQHF.

This clone ranks as medium-sized (0.01 to 0.1%). This chain joins TRBV7-2 and TRBJ1-3; D is perhaps TRBD1 (5 bases). There are 16 residues in the CDR3. Germline CDR1 is SGHTA and CDR2 is FQGNSA. Trimming removed 2 bases at V and 0 bases at J, with 11 bases between. The CDR3 protein is CASSLHDSYSGNTIYF. The CDR3 coding sequence is TGTGCCAGCAGCTTACACGACAGTTACTCTGGAAACACCATATATTTT.

The rearrangement joins TRBV28 to TRBJ1-1, with no clear D. V was clipped by 8 bases and J by 0 bases, with 19 bases between them. The CDR3 contains 16 residues. The germline V gene has CDR1 MDHEN and CDR2 SYDVKM. The CDR3 is CASPPERAPLNTEAFF. CDR3 nucleotides: TGTGCCAGCCCCCCTGAGCGGGCGCCCTTGAACACTGAAGCTTTCTTT.

The chain uses TRBV18 and TRBJ1-5; 7 nucleotides line up with TRBD1. Germline-derived CDR1 and CDR2 are KGHSH and LQKENI. J was trimmed by 4 bases and V by 3 bases; bases with no gene match: 9. There are 16 residues in the CDR3. The CDR3 DNA follows: TGTGCCAGCTCACCCGGGACAGTAGCATCTAATCAGCCCCAGCATTTT. This gives the protein CASSPGTVASNQPQHF.

CDR3 sequence (DNA): TGTGCCAGCGGGGAGGTCGAGCAGTACTTC. Its translation: CASGEVEQYF. The V call is TRBV9, the J call TRBJ2-7, with a possible D match to TRBD2 (6 bases). The germline CDR1 and CDR2 sequences are SGDLS and YYNGEE. Trimming pared 7 bases from V and 6 bases from J, leaving 8 bases between. The CDR3 is 10 residues long. Complete variable domain (other parts from reference TRBV9 and TRBJ2-7): DSGVTQTPKHLITATGQRVTLRCSPRSGDLSVYWYQQSLDQGLQFLIQYYNGEERAKGNILERFSAQQFPDLHSELNLSSLELGDSALYFCASGEVEQYFGPGTRLTVT.